This T cell receptor (beta chain) was retrieved from a study of T-cell reconstitution after alpha-beta-depleted transplantation in children. The study, taken as a whole, reports: Newly made T cells mostly supplied T-cell counts and diversity one year after transplant. Approximately two months post-transplant, alpha-beta T cells reportedly originated from several hundred expanded graft clones. Some patients showed high day-60 TCRbeta diversity, which derived from surviving recipient T cells and thymic progenitors.

The length of the CDR3 is 11 residues. V lost 4 bases, J lost 6 bases, and 4 bases lay in between. Per germline, CDR1 LGHNT and CDR2 FRNRAP. Researchers prepared the TCRbeta library using unique molecular identifiers, the study reports. TCRdb re-derived calls from the PCR reads in MiXCR, one entry per CDR3 protein. Of approximately 490,000 distinct CDR3 sequences detected, 10% appear once; the ten largest clones hold just over 2%. Note on this clonotype: The antigen is not known.

The receptor comes from a child aged 2-15 years with inherited bone marrow failure, due to receive a stem cell transplant. Sequences were derived from PBMCs, sampled before TCRalphabeta/CD19-depleted stem cell transplant. The chain has TRBV12-5 and TRBJ2-1; D not resolved. The CDR3 here is CASGSSNEQFF. The CDR3, as DNA: TGTGCTAGTGGTTCCAGCAATGAGCAGTTCTTC.